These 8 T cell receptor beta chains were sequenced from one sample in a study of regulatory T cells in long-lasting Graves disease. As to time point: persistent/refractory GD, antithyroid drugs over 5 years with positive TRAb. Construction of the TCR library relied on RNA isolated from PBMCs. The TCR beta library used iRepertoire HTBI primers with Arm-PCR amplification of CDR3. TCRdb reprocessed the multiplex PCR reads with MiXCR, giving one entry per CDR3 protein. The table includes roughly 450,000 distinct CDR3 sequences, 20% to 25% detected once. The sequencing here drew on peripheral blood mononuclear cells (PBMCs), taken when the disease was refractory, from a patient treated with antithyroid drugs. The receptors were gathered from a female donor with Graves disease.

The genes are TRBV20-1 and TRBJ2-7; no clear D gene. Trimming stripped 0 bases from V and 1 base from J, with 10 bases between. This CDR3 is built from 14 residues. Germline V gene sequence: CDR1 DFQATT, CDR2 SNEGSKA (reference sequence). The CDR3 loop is CSARDQPNSYEQYF. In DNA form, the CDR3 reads TGCAGTGCTAGAGATCAACCTAATTCCTACGAGCAGTACTTC.

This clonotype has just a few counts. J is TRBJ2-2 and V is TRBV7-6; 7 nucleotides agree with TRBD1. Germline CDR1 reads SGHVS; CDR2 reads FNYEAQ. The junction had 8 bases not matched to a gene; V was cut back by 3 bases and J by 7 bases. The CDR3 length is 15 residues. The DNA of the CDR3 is TGTGCCAGCAGCTTCACAGGGGATGGGAACGGGGAGCTGTTTTTT. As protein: CASSFTGDGNGELFF.

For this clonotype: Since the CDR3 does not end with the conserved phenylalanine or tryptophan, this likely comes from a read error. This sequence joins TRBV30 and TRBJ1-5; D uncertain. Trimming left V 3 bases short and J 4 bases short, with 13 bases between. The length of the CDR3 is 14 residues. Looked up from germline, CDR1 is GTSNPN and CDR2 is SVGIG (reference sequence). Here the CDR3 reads CAWSGISDNQPQHL. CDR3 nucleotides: TGTGCCTGGAGCGGGATTTCTGATAATCAGCCCCAGCATCTT.

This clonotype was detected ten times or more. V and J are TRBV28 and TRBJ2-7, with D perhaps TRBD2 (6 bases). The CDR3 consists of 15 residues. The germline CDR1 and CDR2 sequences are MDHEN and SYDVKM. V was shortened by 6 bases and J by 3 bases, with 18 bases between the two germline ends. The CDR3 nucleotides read TGTGCCAGCAGCCTCACTCGGGACTCACTCTACGAGCAGTACTTC. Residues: CASSLTRDSLYEQYF.

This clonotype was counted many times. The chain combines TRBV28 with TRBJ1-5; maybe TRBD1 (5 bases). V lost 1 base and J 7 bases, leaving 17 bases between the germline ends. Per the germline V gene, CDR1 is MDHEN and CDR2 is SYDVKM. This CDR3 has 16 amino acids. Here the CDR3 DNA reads TGTGCCAGCAGTTTATTACTTCAGGGTAAAGCACAGCCCCAGCATTTT. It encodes CASSLLLQGKAQPQHF. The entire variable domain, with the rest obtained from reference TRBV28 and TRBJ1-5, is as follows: DVKVTQSSRYLVKRTGEKVFLECVQDMDHENMFWYRQDPGLGLRLIYFSYDVKMKEKGDIPEGYSVSREKKERFSLILESASTNQTSMYLCASSLLLQGKAQPQHFGDGTRLSIL.

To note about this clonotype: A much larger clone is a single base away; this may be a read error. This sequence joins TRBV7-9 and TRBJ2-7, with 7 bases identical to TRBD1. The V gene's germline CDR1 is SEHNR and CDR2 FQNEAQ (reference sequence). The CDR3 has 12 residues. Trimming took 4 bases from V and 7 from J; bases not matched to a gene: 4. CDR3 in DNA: TGTGCCAGCAGCTCAACAGGGGAGGAGCAGTACTTC. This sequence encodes CASSSTGEEQYF.

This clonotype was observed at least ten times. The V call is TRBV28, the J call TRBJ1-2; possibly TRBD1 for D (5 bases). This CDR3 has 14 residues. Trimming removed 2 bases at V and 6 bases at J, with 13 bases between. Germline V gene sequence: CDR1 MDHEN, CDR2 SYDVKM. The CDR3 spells CASSLTGLGDGYTF. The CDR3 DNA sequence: TGTGCCAGCAGTTTAACAGGCCTAGGCGATGGCTACACCTTC.

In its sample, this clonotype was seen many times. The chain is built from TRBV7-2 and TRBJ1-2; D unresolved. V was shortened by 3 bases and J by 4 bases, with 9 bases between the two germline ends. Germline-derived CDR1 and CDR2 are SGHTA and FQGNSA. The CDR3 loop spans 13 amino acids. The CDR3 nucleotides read TGTGCCAGCAGCTTTATCACGCTCTATGGCTACACCTTC. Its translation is CASSFITLYGYTF.